This T cell receptor beta chain was identified during a study of read filtering for tumor transcriptome and immune sequencing. Study-level background: The cohort had about 16 men and some 13 women aged about 45 to 80, mean about 68 years.

At the time of active disease, bone marrow was collected from every patient. From about 400 ng of RNA, a library with molecular barcoded alpha/delta and beta/gamma adaptors was made. MiXCR, applied by TCRdb to the reads, yields one record per CDR3 protein. The sample shows 75,000 to 90,000 distinct CDR3 sequences, roughly an eighth of them seen only once. This clonotype was detected ten times or more. The TCR comes from a donor at least 40 years old with multiple myeloma. Source material: a population of CD138-negative cells sorted from bone marrow.

CDR3: CASSPSGTIPSEQYF. CDR3 sequence (DNA): TGTGCCAGCTCACCTTCCGGGACTATCCCCTCCGAGCAGTACTTC. This rearrangement joins TRBV18 to TRBJ2-7; 7 nucleotides line up with TRBD2. CDR3 size: 15 residues. V was clipped by 3 bases and J by 6 bases; unmatched bases: 11. The germline V gene encodes CDR1 KGHSH and CDR2 LQKENI.